This T cell receptor (beta chain) was captured in a study of shared clonotypes between healthy human individuals. CD8 cells regarded as naive lacked CD45RO, were positively chosen for CCR7, and omitted terminally differentiated effector memory CD45RA+ cells. Germline V CDR1 and CDR2: SEHNR, FQNEAQ (reference sequence). The CDR3 extends over 15 amino acids. V was cut by 7 bases and J by 2 bases, with 17 bases left in between. Overall study findings and caveats: Naive subsets usually exceeded memory subsets in estimated richness. Non-shared clonotypes had lower generation probabilities than those shared by all four donors.

As concerns this clone: Its antigen remains unidentified.

The assay was immunoSEQ multiplex PCR, and TCRdb's table has in-frame clones only and misses some. The data contain millions of clones, roughly 94% of them singletons. The chain carries TRBV7-9 and TRBJ1-1; D is undetermined. This TCR was recovered from a man aged 18 to 30 in good health. The sample consisted of naive CD8+ T cells sorted from blood. The chain's CDR3 is CASTDMAGYNTEAFF. The CDR3 DNA reads TGTGCCAGCACCGACATGGCCGGATATAACACTGAAGCTTTCTTT.